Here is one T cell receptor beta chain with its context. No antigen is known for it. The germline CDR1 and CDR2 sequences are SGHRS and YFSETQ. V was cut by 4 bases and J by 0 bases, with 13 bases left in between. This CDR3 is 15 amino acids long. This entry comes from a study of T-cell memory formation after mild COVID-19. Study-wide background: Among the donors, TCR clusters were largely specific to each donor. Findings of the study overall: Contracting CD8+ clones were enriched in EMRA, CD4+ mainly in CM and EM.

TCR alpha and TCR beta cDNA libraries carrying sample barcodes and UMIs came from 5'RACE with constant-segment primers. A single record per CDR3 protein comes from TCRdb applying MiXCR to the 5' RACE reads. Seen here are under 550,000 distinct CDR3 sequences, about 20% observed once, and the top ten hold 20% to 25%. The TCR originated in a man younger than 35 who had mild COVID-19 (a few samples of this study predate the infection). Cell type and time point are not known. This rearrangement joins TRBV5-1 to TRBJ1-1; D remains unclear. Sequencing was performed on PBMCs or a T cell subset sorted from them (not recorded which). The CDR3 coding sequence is TGCGCCAGCAGCGAGGCACAGAGTATGAACACTGAAGCTTTCTTT. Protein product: CASSEAQSMNTEAFF.